This TCR beta chain appears in the sequencing data of a study of T-cell reconstitution after alpha-beta-depleted transplantation in children. Findings and caveats of the study: Expanded graft clones numbering several hundred reportedly gave rise to alpha-beta T cells about two months after transplant. When one year had passed after transplant, most T-cell counts and diversity came from newly produced T cells. The origin of high day-60 TCRbeta diversity in some patients lay in surviving recipient T cells and thymic progenitors.

Concerning this clonotype: The antigen is not known.

The J segment lost 2 bases and the V segment lost 10 bases, leaving 8 bases of the junction unmatched. The CDR3 consists of 13 residues. Germline CDR1 reads SNHLY; CDR2 reads FYNNEI. The TCRbeta library was prepared with unique molecular identifiers. TCRdb independently ran MiXCR on the PCR reads; one entry per CDR3 protein. The profile shows under 750,000 distinct CDR3 sequences, roughly 24% of them singletons. The chain employs TRBV2 and TRBJ2-7, with TRBD1 matching 7 bases. The material was PBMCs, mostly from graft donor cells, obtained 360 days after TCRalphabeta/CD19-depleted stem cell transplant. The receptor was derived from a boy younger than two who had a stem cell transplant for acute myeloid leukemia, so the T cells may come from the graft donor. The DNA of the CDR3 is TGTGCCACCTGGGGACAGCTTCCCTACGAGCAGTACGTC. Encoded protein: CATWGQLPYEQYV.